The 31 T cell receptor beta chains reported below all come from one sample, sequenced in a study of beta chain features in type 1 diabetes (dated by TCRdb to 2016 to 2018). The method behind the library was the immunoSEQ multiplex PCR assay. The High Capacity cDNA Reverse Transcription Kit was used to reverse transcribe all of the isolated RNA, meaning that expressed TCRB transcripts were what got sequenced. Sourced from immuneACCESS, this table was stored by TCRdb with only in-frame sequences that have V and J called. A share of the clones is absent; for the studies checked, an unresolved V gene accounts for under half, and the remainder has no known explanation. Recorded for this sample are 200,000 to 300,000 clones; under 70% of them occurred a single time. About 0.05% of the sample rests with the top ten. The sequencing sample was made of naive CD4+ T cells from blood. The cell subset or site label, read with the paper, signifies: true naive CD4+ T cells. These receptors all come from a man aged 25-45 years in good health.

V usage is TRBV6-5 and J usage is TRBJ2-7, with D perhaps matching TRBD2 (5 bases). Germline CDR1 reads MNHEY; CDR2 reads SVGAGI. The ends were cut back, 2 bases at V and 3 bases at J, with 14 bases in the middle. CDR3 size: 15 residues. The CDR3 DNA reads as TGTGCCAGCAGTTACGGAGAGGCGGGCCACTACGAGCAGTACTTC. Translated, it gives CASSYGEAGHYEQYF.

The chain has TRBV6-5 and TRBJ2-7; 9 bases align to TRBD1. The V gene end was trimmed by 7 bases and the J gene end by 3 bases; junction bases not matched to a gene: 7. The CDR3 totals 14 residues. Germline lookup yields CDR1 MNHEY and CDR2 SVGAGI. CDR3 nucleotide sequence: TGTGCCAGCATCAGGGGACAGGGAAACTACGAGCAGTACTTC. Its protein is CASIRGQGNYEQYF.

The CDR3 protein is CASSWTLADYGYTF. As DNA, the CDR3 is TGTGCCAGCAGCTGGACTCTTGCGGACTATGGCTACACCTTC. J is TRBJ1-2 and V is TRBV6-5; D not resolved. Germline CDR1 and CDR2: MNHEY and SVGAGI. V lost 6 bases and J lost 3, with 14 bases in between. This CDR3 is 14 amino acids long.

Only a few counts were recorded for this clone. The CDR3 nucleotides read TGCGCCAGTGCCACTGAAGCTTTCTTT. Its translation is CASATEAFF. This chain links TRBV23-1 with TRBJ1-1, with D unresolved. TRBV23-1 falls under the ORF class, with uncertain function. V was trimmed by 9 bases and J by 4 bases, leaving 3 bases between them. The CDR3 has 9 residues.

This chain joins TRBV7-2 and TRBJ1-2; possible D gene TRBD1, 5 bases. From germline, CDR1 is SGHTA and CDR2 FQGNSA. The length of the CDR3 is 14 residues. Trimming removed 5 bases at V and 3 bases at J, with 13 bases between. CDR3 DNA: TGTGCCAGCAGCCCAGGGCTTGGCGACTATGGCTACACCTTC. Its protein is CASSPGLGDYGYTF.

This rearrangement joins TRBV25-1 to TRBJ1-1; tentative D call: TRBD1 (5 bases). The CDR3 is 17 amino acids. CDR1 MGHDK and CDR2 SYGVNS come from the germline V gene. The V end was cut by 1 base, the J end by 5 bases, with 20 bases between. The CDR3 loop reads CASSESSPGPGMTEAFF. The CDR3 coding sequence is TGTGCCAGCAGTGAATCATCCCCAGGGCCAGGGATGACTGAAGCTTTCTTT.

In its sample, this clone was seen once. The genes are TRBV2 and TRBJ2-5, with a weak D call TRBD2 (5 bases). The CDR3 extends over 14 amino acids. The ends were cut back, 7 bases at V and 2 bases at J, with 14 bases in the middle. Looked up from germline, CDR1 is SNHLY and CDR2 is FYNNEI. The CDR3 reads CASTLFTGQETQYF. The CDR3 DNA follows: TGTGCCAGCACCCTATTCACGGGACAAGAGACCCAGTACTTC.

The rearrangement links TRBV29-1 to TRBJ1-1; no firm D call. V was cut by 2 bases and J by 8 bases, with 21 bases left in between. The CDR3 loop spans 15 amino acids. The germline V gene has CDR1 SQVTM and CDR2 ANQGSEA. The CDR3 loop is CSVEPSLFDKSEAFF. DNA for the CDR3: TGCAGCGTTGAACCCTCTCTATTCGACAAGTCGGAAGCTTTCTTT.

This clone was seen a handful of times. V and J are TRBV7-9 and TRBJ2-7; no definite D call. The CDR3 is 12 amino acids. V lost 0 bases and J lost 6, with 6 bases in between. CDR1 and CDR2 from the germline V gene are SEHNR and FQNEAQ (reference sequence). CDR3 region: CASSLASGEQYF. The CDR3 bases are TGTGCCAGCAGCTTAGCGAGTGGCGAGCAGTACTTC.

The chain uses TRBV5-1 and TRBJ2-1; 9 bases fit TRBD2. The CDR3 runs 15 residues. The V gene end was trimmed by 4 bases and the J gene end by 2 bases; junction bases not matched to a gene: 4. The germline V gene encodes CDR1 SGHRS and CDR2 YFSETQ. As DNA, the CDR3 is TGCGCCAGCAGCGTGACTAGCGGAGCCTACAATGAGCAGTTCTTC. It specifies CASSVTSGAYNEQFF.

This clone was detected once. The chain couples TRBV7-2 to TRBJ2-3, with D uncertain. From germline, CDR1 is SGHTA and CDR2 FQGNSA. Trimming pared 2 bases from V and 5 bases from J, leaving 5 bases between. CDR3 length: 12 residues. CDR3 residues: CASSLYEDTQYF. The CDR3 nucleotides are TGTGCCAGCAGCTTATATGAAGATACGCAGTATTTT.

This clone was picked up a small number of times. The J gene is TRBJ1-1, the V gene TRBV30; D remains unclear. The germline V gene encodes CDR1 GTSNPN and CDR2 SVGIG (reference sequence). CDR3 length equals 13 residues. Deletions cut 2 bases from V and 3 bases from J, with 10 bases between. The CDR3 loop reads CAWSLRRDTEAFF. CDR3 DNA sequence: TGTGCCTGGAGTTTGCGTAGGGACACTGAAGCTTTCTTT.

The CDR3 DNA sequence: TGCAGCGTCCGTACGACAGGGAGGAAACTGTTTTTT. Translated: CSVRTTGRKLFF. J is TRBJ1-4 and V is TRBV29-1, with 7 bases fitting TRBD1. Germline assignment: CDR1 SQVTM and CDR2 ANQGSEA. CDR3 size: 12 residues. J gave up 11 bases and V 6 bases, and 9 bases lay outside the gene matches.

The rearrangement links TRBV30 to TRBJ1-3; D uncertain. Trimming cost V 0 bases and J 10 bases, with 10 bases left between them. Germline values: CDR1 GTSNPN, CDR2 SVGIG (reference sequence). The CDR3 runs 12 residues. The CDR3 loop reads CAWSVLPGTIYF. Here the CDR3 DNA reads TGTGCCTGGAGTGTACTACCGGGGACCATATATTTT.

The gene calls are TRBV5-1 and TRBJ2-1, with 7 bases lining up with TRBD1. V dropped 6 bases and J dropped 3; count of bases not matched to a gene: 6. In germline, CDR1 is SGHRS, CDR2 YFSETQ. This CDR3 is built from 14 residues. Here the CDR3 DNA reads TGCGCCAGCACCTTACAGGGGAACTACAATGAGCAGTTCTTC. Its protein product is CASTLQGNYNEQFF.

CDR3 DNA sequence: TGTGCCAGCAGCTCCGGGACTAGAAACATTCAGTACTTC. Amino acids: CASSSGTRNIQYF. The chain uses TRBV7-6 and TRBJ2-4; 8 positions match TRBD2. The CDR3 runs to 13 residues. CDR1 is SGHVS and CDR2 is FNYEAQ in the germline V gene. The trim removed 4 bases at V and 6 bases at J, leaving 2 bases unmatched.

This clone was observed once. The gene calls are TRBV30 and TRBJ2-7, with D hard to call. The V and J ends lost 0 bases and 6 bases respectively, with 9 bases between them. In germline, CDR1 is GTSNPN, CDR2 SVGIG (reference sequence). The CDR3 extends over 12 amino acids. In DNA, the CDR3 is TGTGCCTGGAGTGTTCCCCGCGGCGAGCAGTACTTC. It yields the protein CAWSVPRGEQYF. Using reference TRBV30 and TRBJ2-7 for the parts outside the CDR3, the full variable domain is SQTIHQWPATLVQPVGSPLSLECTVEGTSNPNLYWYRQAAGRGLQLLFYSVGIGQISSEVPQNLSASRPQDRQFILSSKKLLLSDSGFYLCAWSVPRGEQYFGPGTRLTVT.

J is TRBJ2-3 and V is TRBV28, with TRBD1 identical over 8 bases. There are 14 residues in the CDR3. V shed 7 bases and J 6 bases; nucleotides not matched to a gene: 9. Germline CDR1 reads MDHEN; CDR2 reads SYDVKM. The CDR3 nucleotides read TGTGCCAGCACCTCACCAGGGGGCGGCGATACGCAGTATTTT. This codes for CASTSPGGGDTQYF.

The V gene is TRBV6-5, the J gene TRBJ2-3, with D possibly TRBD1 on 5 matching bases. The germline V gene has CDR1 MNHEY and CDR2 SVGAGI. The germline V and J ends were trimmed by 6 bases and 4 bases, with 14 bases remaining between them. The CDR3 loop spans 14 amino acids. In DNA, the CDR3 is TGTGCCAGCAGGGTTGGGGCAGCCTCAGATACGCAGTATTTT. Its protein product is CASRVGAASDTQYF.

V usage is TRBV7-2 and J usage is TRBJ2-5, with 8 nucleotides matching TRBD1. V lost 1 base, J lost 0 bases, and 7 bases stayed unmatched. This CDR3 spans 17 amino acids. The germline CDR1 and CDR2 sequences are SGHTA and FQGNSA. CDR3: CASSLVGTGGNQETQYF. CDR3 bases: TGTGCCAGCAGCTTAGTCGGAACAGGGGGGAACCAAGAGACCCAGTACTTC.

The CDR3, as DNA: TGTGCCAGCAGCTTAGTTGGTATAGGGCAGCACAGCCGCGAGCAGTACTTC. Amino acids: CASSLVGIGQHSREQYF. V and J are TRBV7-9 and TRBJ2-7; D gene uncertain. Germline assignment: CDR1 SEHNR and CDR2 FQNEAQ (reference sequence). The CDR3 runs to 17 residues. Trimming took 1 base from V and 6 from J, leaving 22 bases between them.

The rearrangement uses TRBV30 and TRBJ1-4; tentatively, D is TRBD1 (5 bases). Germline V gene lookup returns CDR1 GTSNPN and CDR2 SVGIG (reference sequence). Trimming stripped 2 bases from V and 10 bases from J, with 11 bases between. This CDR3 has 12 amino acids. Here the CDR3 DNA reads TGTGCCTGGAGTATCCCCGGGGGAAAACTGTTTTTT. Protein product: CAWSIPGGKLFF.

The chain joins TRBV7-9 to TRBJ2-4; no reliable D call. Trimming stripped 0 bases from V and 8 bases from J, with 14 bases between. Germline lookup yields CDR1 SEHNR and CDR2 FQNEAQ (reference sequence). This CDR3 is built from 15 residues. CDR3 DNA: TGTGCCAGCAGCTTAGCGGCTCAGCTCGGAGACATTCAGTACTTC. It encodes CASSLAAQLGDIQYF.

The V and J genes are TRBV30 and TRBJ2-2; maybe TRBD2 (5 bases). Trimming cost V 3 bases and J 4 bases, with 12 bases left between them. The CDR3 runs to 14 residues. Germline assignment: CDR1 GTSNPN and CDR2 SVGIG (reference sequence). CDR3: CAWSPGMATGELFF. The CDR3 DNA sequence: TGTGCCTGGAGCCCCGGGATGGCCACCGGGGAGCTGTTTTTT.

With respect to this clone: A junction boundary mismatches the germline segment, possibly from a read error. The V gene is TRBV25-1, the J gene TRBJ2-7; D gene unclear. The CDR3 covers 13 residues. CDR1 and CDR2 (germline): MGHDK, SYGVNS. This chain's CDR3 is CASSLPGSFEQYF. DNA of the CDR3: TGTGCCAGCAGTTTACCCGGGTCCTTCGAGCAGTACTTC.

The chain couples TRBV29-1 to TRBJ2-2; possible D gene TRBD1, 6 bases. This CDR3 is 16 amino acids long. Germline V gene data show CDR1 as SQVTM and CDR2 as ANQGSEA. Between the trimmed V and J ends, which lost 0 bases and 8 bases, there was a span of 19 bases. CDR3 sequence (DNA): TGCAGCGTTGAAGATCGATCAGGACAGAAGATAGGGGAGCTGTTTTTT. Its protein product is CSVEDRSGQKIGELFF.

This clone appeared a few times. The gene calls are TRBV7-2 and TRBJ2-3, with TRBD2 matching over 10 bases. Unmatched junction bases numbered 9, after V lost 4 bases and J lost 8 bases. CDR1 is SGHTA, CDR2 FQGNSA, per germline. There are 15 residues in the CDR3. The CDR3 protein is CASSSIAGGRGTQYF. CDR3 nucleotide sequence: TGTGCCAGCAGCTCCATAGCGGGAGGACGAGGTACGCAGTATTTT.

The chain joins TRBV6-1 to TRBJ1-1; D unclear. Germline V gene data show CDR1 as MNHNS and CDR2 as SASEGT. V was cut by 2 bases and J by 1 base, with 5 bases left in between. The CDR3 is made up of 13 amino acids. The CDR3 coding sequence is TGTGCCAGCAGTGAATCTCAGAACACTGAAGCTTTCTTT. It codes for CASSESQNTEAFF.

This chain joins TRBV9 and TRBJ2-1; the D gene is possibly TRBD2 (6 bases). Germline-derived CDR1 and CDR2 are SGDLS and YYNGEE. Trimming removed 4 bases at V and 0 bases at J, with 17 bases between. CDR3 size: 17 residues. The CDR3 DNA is TGTGCCAGCAGCCCACTGGAGGGGATGCGCTCCTACAATGAGCAGTTCTTC. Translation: CASSPLEGMRSYNEQFF.

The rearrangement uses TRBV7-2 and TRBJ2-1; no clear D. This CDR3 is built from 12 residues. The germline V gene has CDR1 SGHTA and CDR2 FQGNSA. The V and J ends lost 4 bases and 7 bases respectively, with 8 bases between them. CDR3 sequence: CASSSLGNEQFF. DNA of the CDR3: TGTGCCAGCAGCTCCCTGGGGAATGAGCAGTTCTTC.

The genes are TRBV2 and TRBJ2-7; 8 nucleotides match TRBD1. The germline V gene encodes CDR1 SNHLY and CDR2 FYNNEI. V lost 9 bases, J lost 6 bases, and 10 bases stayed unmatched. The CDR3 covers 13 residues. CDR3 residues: CARGGQGGGEQYF. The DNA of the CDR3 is TGTGCCAGAGGCGGACAGGGAGGTGGCGAGCAGTACTTC. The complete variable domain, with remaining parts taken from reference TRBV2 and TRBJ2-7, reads EPEVTQTPSHQVTQMGQEVILRCVPISNHLYFYWYRQILGQKVEFLVSFYNNEISEKSEIFDDQFSVERPDGSNFTLKIRSTKLEDSAMYFCARGGQGGGEQYFGPGTRLTVT.